This TCR beta chain stems from a study of OX40 agonist ivuxolimab in advanced cancers. In the study overall: Patients were treated with intravenous ivuxolimab, dosed at 0.01 to 10 mg/kg and infused every 2 weeks. Three dose-escalation patients had partial responses: one with hepatocellular carcinoma and two with cutaneous melanoma. The study enrolled dose-escalation patients with hepatocellular carcinoma, melanoma, renal cell or head and neck cancer.

Study results and caveats: Expanded clones tended on average to be more numerous among CD8+ T cells than CD4+.

Germline V lookup: CDR1 LNHDA, CDR2 SQIVND (reference sequence). V shed 6 bases and J shed 4 bases, with 11 bases lying between them. CDR3 length: 13 amino acids. The method was immunoSEQ multiplex PCR; TCRdb's version includes in-frame clones alone and lacks a portion of them. Of about 94,000 clones in the sample, over 75% were seen once. On this clone: What it recognizes is unknown.

Sequenced here: CD4+ or CD8+ T cells sorted from blood, sampled in a trial of the OX40 agonist ivuxolimab. This chain joins TRBV19 and TRBJ2-3, with a possible D match to TRBD1 (5 bases). This clonotype was sampled from an adult with an advanced solid tumor such as melanoma, head and neck, liver or kidney cancer. CDR3 nucleotide sequence: TGTGCCAGTAGGACTCAAGGGGCAGATACGCAGTATTTT. Amino acids: CASRTQGADTQYF. The full variable domain, completed using reference TRBV19 and TRBJ2-3, is DGGITQSPKYLFRKEGQNVTLSCEQNLNHDAMYWYRQDPGQGLRLIYYSQIVNDFQKGDIAEGYSVSREKKESFPLTVTSAQKNPTAFYLCASRTQGADTQYFGPGTRLTVL.